This TCR beta chain was observed in a study of PD-1 blockade in classical Hodgkin lymphoma. In every patient, relapse followed autologous stem cell transplantation, while exposure to brentuximab vedotin differed. The data were produced by immunoSEQ multiplex PCR, yet TCRdb's version contains in-frame clones alone and is incomplete. Of about 94,000 clones in the sample, 89% were seen once. The germline CDR1 and CDR2 sequences are MNHNY and SVGAGI (reference sequence). CDR3 length: 16 residues. V shed 0 bases, J shed 4 bases, and the junction held 7 bases outside the gene matches. The rearrangement links TRBV6-6 to TRBJ1-2; 8 bases line up with TRBD1. The sample in question was peripheral blood mononuclear cells (PBMCs), obtained before the second cycle of nivolumab. The TCR sequence derives from a human donor with classical Hodgkin lymphoma. As DNA, the CDR3 is TGTGCCAGCAGTTACTCGTCAGGGGGCTCTGGCTATGGCTACACCTTC. Protein sequence: CASSYSSGGSGYGYTF.